Below are 29 T cell receptor beta chains sequenced from a single sample in a study of blood T cells in healthy people across ages. A second PCR, run for about 7 to 11 cycles, used a sample-barcoded 5' primer plus a J-beta primer mix. MiXCR, applied by TCRdb to the 5' RACE reads, yields one record per CDR3 protein. The table lists hundreds of thousands of distinct CDR3 sequences, roughly 25% of them singletons, with about 2.9% in the top ten. These data were also filed under a second study, of T cells of mothers and their children.

Source material: blood. The receptors stem from a boy younger than 18 in good health.

The chain couples TRBV10-2 to TRBJ1-1; no clear D gene. The germline CDR1 and CDR2 sequences are WSHSY and SAAADI. V lost 2 bases to trimming and J lost 6 bases, with 13 bases between them. The CDR3 sequence is 14 residues long. CDR3 sequence (DNA): TGCGCCAGCAGTGAGCCCCACGGGTCCGCTGAAGCTTTCTTT. This gives the protein CASSEPHGSAEAFF.

This chain joins TRBV25-1 and TRBJ1-1, with TRBD1 as a possible D gene (6 bases). Trimming removed 2 bases at V and 5 bases at J, with 12 bases between. This CDR3 is built from 14 residues. The V gene's germline CDR1 is MGHDK and CDR2 SYGVNS. CDR3 coding DNA: TGTGCCAGCAGTGAAAACAGGGATGGAACTGAAGCTTTCTTT. Amino acids: CASSENRDGTEAFF.

This clonotype appeared a few times. The chain recombines TRBV6-2 or TRBV6-3 with TRBJ2-5; D perhaps matches TRBD2 (6 bases). The DNA end lines up better with TRBJ2-1; the J call may be wrong. Germline V lookup: CDR1 MNHEY, CDR2 SVGEGT. This CDR3 has 14 residues. CDR3 residues: CASRRRDFTNEQFF. As DNA, the CDR3 is TGTGCCAGCAGACGCCGGGACTTTACAAATGAGCAGTTCTTC.

The rearrangement links TRBV3-1 to TRBJ1-4, with no clear D. The CDR3 sequence is 14 residues long. Looked up from germline, CDR1 is LGHDT and CDR2 is YNNKEL (reference sequence). V was clipped by 1 base and J by 5 bases, with 8 bases between them. The CDR3 DNA reads TGTGCCAGCAGCCAAGGGTTCCGGAATGAAAAACTGTTTTTT. It yields the protein CASSQGFRNEKLFF.

The CDR3 here is CSTGQETQYF. CDR3 DNA sequence: TGCAGCACCGGACAAGAGACCCAGTACTTC. The rearrangement links TRBV29-1 to TRBJ2-5; D gene uncertain. Germline loops: CDR1 SQVTM, CDR2 ANQGSEA. Between the trimmed V and J ends, which lost 8 bases and 2 bases, there was a span of 6 bases. The CDR3 extends over 10 amino acids.

CDR3 bases: TGTGCCAGCAGCCAAGGCGCTAGCGGGACCTACGAGCAGTACTTC. As protein: CASSQGASGTYEQYF. V gene TRBV4-2 combines with J gene TRBJ2-5; 9 nucleotides match TRBD2. The end of the DNA is better explained by TRBJ2-7, so the J call may be wrong. Germline CDR1 is LGHNA and CDR2 is YNFKEQ. The CDR3 covers 15 residues.

As regards this clonotype: The junction departs from germline at one end; a sequencing error may be responsible. The V call is TRBV3-1, the J call TRBJ2-7; D is tentatively TRBD1 or TRBD2 (5 bases each). Germline V gene lookup returns CDR1 LGHDT and CDR2 YNNKEL (reference sequence). This CDR3 contains 14 residues. CDR3 region: CASSQGTGRHEQYF. DNA for the CDR3: TGTGCCAGCAGTCAAGGGACGGGGCGGCACGAGCAGTACTTC.

The chain combines TRBV20-1 with TRBJ2-1, with 7 bases that match TRBD2. The germline V gene has CDR1 DFQATT and CDR2 SNEGSKA (reference sequence). The CDR3 has 14 amino acids. V was pared by 3 bases and J by 1 base, with 3 bases of the junction left unmatched. The CDR3 coding sequence is TGCAGTGCTAGCGCGCGGGGGTCCTACAATGAGCAGTTCTTC. Its translation: CSASARGSYNEQFF.

The CDR3 sequence is CASSAPGRSDTEAFF. CDR3 nucleotide sequence: TGTGCCAGCAGTGCCCCGGGGCGGTCGGACACTGAAGCTTTCTTT. This rearrangement joins TRBV2 to TRBJ1-1, with D tentatively TRBD1 (5 bases). CDR1 SNHLY and CDR2 FYNNEI come from the germline V gene. The CDR3 covers 15 residues. Trimming took off 4 bases at V and 3 bases at J, with 15 bases between the two ends.

This clonotype has just a few counts. The chain couples TRBV7-3 to TRBJ2-6; possible D gene TRBD2, 6 bases. The CDR3 extends over 16 amino acids. Trimming left V 5 bases short and J 1 base short, with 12 bases between. CDR1 SGHTA and CDR2 FQGTGA come from the germline V gene. The CDR3 bases are TGTGCCAGCAGCATGGGCGGGGCGTCTGGGGCCAACGTCCTGACTTTC. Residues: CASSMGGASGANVLTF.

The chain is built from TRBV7-3 and TRBJ1-1; TRBD1 might be the D (5 bases). The CDR3 loop spans 15 amino acids. V dropped 8 bases and J dropped 3 bases, with 19 bases sitting between them. Germline CDR1 and CDR2: SGHTA and FQGTGA. The CDR3 DNA reads as TGTGCCAGCTCTTCCACGGGGGGGAGGGACACTGAAGCTTTCTTT. Translation gives CASSSTGGRDTEAFF.

This chain joins TRBV10-1 and TRBJ2-7, with TRBD2 identical over 14 bases. Losses at the gene ends were 5 bases for V and 3 bases for J; bases not matched to a gene: 6. The CDR3 covers 16 residues. Germline V gene lookup returns CDR1 WNHNN and CDR2 SYGVQD (reference sequence). The CDR3 region has the DNA TGCGCCAGCAGTCGGGGACTAGCGGGGGCGAACTACGAGCAGTACTTC. Protein product: CASSRGLAGANYEQYF.

The chain carries TRBV2 and TRBJ2-7; TRBD1 aligns across 8 bases. J was trimmed by 2 bases and V by 7 bases; bases with no gene match: 10. Germline loops: CDR1 SNHLY, CDR2 FYNNEI. This CDR3 is 15 amino acids long. CDR3 bases: TGTGCCAGCACAACACAGGGGGTTAATCCCTACGAGCAGTACTTC. This encodes CASTTQGVNPYEQYF.

This sequence joins TRBV27 and TRBJ2-7; the match to TRBD2 covers 10 bases. The CDR3 totals 14 residues. Losses at the gene ends were 4 bases for V and 6 bases for J; bases not matched to a gene: 6. Germline V gene data show CDR1 as MNHEY and CDR2 as SMNVEV (reference sequence). CDR3 amino acids: CASSSSGGDGEQYF. In DNA, the CDR3 is TGTGCCAGCAGTTCTAGCGGGGGTGATGGCGAGCAGTACTTC.

The chain couples TRBV10-3 to TRBJ2-5; the D gene is possibly TRBD1 (6 bases). Germline V lookup: CDR1 ENHRY, CDR2 SYGVKD. CDR3 length: 15 amino acids. Trimming stripped 0 bases from V and 5 bases from J, with 13 bases between. The CDR3: CAISESSGRGETQYF. The CDR3, as DNA: TGTGCCATCAGTGAGTCGAGTGGAAGGGGGGAGACCCAGTACTTC.

This clonotype was counted between two and nine times. The V gene is TRBV5-1, the J gene TRBJ1-1; 7 nucleotides line up with TRBD1. The germline V gene has CDR1 SGHRS and CDR2 YFSETQ. This CDR3 comprises 14 residues. V lost 4 bases, J lost 6 bases, and 9 bases stayed unmatched. The CDR3 here is CASSPTRQGSEAFF. The CDR3 region has the DNA TGCGCCAGCAGCCCGACAAGACAGGGCTCTGAAGCTTTCTTT.

V and J are TRBV6-5 and TRBJ2-5; a weak D match, TRBD1 (6 bases). The DNA matches TRBJ2-7 better at its end, which makes the J call doubtful. In germline, CDR1 is MNHEY, CDR2 SVGAGI. CDR3 size: 14 residues. The CDR3 nucleotides read TGTGCCAGCACCTTCGACAGGTCTTCCTACGAGCAGTACTTC. Protein sequence: CASTFDRSSYEQYF.

The V gene is TRBV5-5, the J gene TRBJ2-1; the D gene is possibly TRBD2 (6 bases). The germline V gene encodes CDR1 SGHKS and CDR2 YYEKEE (reference sequence). This CDR3 region has 13 residues. V shed 3 bases and J shed 11 bases, with 15 bases lying between them. CDR3 sequence reads: CASSSRGERQQFF. The CDR3 DNA is TGTGCCAGCAGCTCGCGGGGTGAGCGGCAGCAGTTCTTC.

This clonotype was counted between two and nine times. This chain connects TRBV3-1 to TRBJ2-1, with TRBD2 as a possible D gene (6 bases). The J call may be faulty, since TRBJ2-7 better matches the DNA end. CDR1 and CDR2 (germline): LGHDT, YNNKEL (reference sequence). The CDR3 runs 15 residues. The CDR3 DNA reads TGTGCCAGCAGCCGCACGCAGGGAGGCGCGGCCGAGCAGTACTTC. Its translation: CASSRTQGGAAEQYF.

The V and J genes are TRBV24-1 and TRBJ1-2, with TRBD1 matching over 8 bases. CDR3 size: 16 residues. J gave up 4 bases and V 4 bases, and 10 bases lay outside the gene matches. Looked up from germline, CDR1 is KGHDR and CDR2 is SFDVKD. CDR3 sequence (DNA): TGTGCCACCAGTGACTCTATGGACAGGGCGGGCTATGGCTACACCTTC. This gives the protein CATSDSMDRAGYGYTF.

The gene calls are TRBV9 and TRBJ2-7; D may be TRBD1 (5 bases). The V end lost 0 bases, the J end lost 7 bases, and 14 bases lay between the germline ends. The CDR3 runs to 14 residues. Germline lookup yields CDR1 SGDLS and CDR2 YYNGEE. The CDR3 DNA follows: TGTGCCAGCAGCGTAGGGGGCGGCTCAAGAGAGCAGTACTTC. It yields the protein CASSVGGGSREQYF.

The CDR3 is CSAPEGGNTDTQYF. The CDR3 coding sequence is TGCAGTGCCCCAGAGGGGGGGAACACAGATACGCAGTATTTT. The rearrangement joins TRBV20-1 to TRBJ2-3; D is possibly TRBD2 (7 bases). Trimming took 6 bases from V and 2 from J, leaving 15 bases between them. Germline assignment: CDR1 DFQATT and CDR2 SNEGSKA (reference sequence). This CDR3 spans 14 amino acids.

This clonotype showed up just a few times. The chain has TRBV10-3 and TRBJ2-5; D might be TRBD1 (6 bases). The J call is uncertain, as TRBJ2-1 better fits the DNA end. The CDR3 length is 15 residues. In germline, CDR1 is ENHRY, CDR2 SYGVKD. The CDR3 sequence: CAISPSLDRHNEQFF. As DNA, the CDR3 is TGTGCCATCAGTCCTTCGCTGGACAGACACAATGAGCAGTTCTTC.

This clonotype was detected only a few times. The chain links TRBV3-1 to TRBJ2-7, with TRBD1 matching over 8 bases. After removal of 4 bases from V and 7 bases from J, the junction contained 12 bases not matched to a gene. The germline CDR1 and CDR2 sequences are LGHDT and YNNKEL (reference sequence). CDR3 length: 15 residues. The DNA for the CDR3 is TGTGCCAGCAGCCCAAGGGGGCAGGGGGCGCGGGAGCAGTACTTC. Translation: CASSPRGQGAREQYF.

This clonotype was recorded a few times. V gene TRBV5-1 combines with J gene TRBJ2-3, with D possibly being TRBD1 (6 bases). The CDR3 runs to 15 residues. Trimming cost V 4 bases and J 2 bases, with 14 bases left between them. Germline lookup yields CDR1 SGHRS and CDR2 YFSETQ. The CDR3 reads CASSGRTDFTDTQYF. The CDR3 DNA reads TGCGCCAGCAGCGGAAGGACAGACTTCACAGATACGCAGTATTTT.

A few counts support this clonotype. The V and J genes are TRBV5-1 and TRBJ2-7, with D possibly matching TRBD1 (6 bases). The CDR3 loop spans 15 amino acids. Germline V CDR1 and CDR2: SGHRS, YFSETQ. V lost 4 bases and J lost 2, with 16 bases in between. CDR3: CASSRGQWWAYEQYF. CDR3 sequence (DNA): TGCGCCAGCAGCCGCGGACAGTGGTGGGCCTACGAGCAGTACTTC.

The CDR3 loop reads CSVEGSGPYNEQFF. The CDR3 region has the DNA TGCAGCGTTGAGGGAAGCGGCCCCTACAATGAGCAGTTCTTC. This chain links TRBV29-1 with TRBJ2-1, with D maybe TRBD2 (5 bases). V was clipped by 3 bases and J by 2 bases, with 11 bases between them. This CDR3 comprises 14 residues. Germline-derived CDR1 and CDR2 are SQVTM and ANQGSEA.

The chain links TRBV12-3 or TRBV12-4 to TRBJ2-6; D remains unclear. Trimming stripped 3 bases from V and 0 bases from J, with 9 bases between. This CDR3 has 16 amino acids. CDR3 protein: CASSFVRTSGANVLTF. The DNA for the CDR3 is TGTGCCAGCAGTTTCGTACGGACCTCTGGGGCCAACGTCCTGACTTTC.

A word on this clonotype: The junction does not match germline at one end; this may be a read error. This chain joins TRBV20-1 and TRBJ1-2, with D tentatively TRBD1 (6 bases). There are 12 residues in the CDR3. Germline loops: CDR1 DFQATT, CDR2 SNEGSKA (reference sequence). The CDR3 spells CSATKGGYCYTF. DNA for the CDR3: TGCAGTGCTACCAAGGGGGGCTATTGCTACACCTTC.